The 18 T cell receptor beta chains below all came from one sample that was sequenced in a study of metastatic and nonmetastatic thyroid tumors. Each patient came to thyroid surgery without any prior treatment (of any kind). Using MiXCR, TCRdb re-called clones from the PCR reads. The table lists some 20,000 clones, roughly an eighth of them singletons, with roughly 6.2% in the top ten. Sequenced sample: blood. The receptors here all came from a male donor with papillary thyroid cancer or a benign thyroid nodule (not recorded which). Some clones in this sample may be carry-over from other donors' samples.

At least ten counts were recorded for this clone. The chain is built from TRBV20-1 and TRBJ2-7, with D possibly TRBD2 on 5 matching bases. Germline loops: CDR1 DFQATT, CDR2 SNEGSKA (reference sequence). CDR3 size: 13 residues. V shed 5 bases and J shed 3 bases, with 14 bases lying between them. In DNA, the CDR3 is TGCAGTGCTCCCAAAGCGGCTTTCTACGAGCAGTACTTC. Its protein product is CSAPKAAFYEQYF.

This clone has at least ten counts. A much larger clone lies a single base off, so this may be a read error. The gene calls are TRBV28 and TRBJ2-3; TRBD2 agrees at 9 bases. CDR1 and CDR2 (germline): MDHEN, SYDVKM. This CDR3 is 15 amino acids long. CDR3: CASSPAGGRGDTQCF. The CDR3 DNA follows: TGTGCCAGCAGTCCAGCGGGAGGCAGGGGAGATACGCAGTGTTTT.

This clone was seen repeatedly, ten times or more. The chain has TRBV28 and TRBJ2-5; D ambiguous. Germline CDR1 MDHEN, CDR2 SYDVKM. This CDR3 region has 14 residues. V lost 6 bases, J lost 2 bases, and 13 bases lay in between. As DNA, the CDR3 is TGTGCCAGCAGCCCCTGGACCGTTCAAGAGACCCAGTACTTC. Its protein product is CASSPWTVQETQYF.

This clone came up many times. The gene calls are TRBV19 and TRBJ1-5; D is uncertain. CDR3 length: 15 amino acids. Germline lookup yields CDR1 LNHDA and CDR2 SQIVND (reference sequence). Deletions cut 2 bases from V and 0 bases from J, with 8 bases between. In DNA, the CDR3 is TGTGCCAGTAGTATATACACGGATAGCAATCAGCCCCAGCATTTT. It encodes CASSIYTDSNQPQHF.

In this sample, this clone turned up many times. The gene calls are TRBV5-1 and TRBJ2-7; the match to TRBD1 covers 7 bases. The V gene end was trimmed by 1 base and the J gene end by 2 bases; junction bases not matched to a gene: 3. The CDR3 spans 14 residues. Germline V gene lookup returns CDR1 SGHRS and CDR2 YFSETQ. The CDR3: CASSLTGAAYEQYF. CDR3 coding DNA: TGCGCCAGCAGCTTGACAGGGGCGGCCTACGAGCAGTACTTC.

This clone is categorized as medium-sized. The chain carries TRBV30 and TRBJ1-6; 7 nucleotides agree with TRBD1. There are 14 residues in the CDR3. The ends lost 4 bases at V and 7 bases at J; junction bases unmatched: 7. The V gene's germline CDR1 is GTSNPN and CDR2 SVGIG (reference sequence). This chain's CDR3 is CAWNLQGNNSPLHF. In DNA, the CDR3 is TGTGCCTGGAACTTACAGGGGAACAATTCACCCCTCCACTTT.

This clone appeared many times. The CDR3 region is CASSMGTSGPSYEQYF. The CDR3 bases are TGTGCCAGCAGCATGGGGACTAGCGGCCCTTCCTACGAGCAGTACTTC. This sequence joins TRBV11-1 and TRBJ2-7, with 11 positions matching TRBD2. V lost 5 bases to trimming and J lost 1 base; unmatched junction nucleotides: 7. Germline V gene lookup returns CDR1 SGHAT and CDR2 FQDESV (reference sequence). The CDR3 totals 16 residues.

In its sample, this clone is medium-sized. The chain carries TRBV12-3 or TRBV12-4 and TRBJ2-2, with 8 bases that match TRBD1. This CDR3 region has 15 residues. Unmatched junction bases numbered 5, after V lost 3 bases and J lost 5 bases. This CDR3 reads CASSFQGARTGELFF. CDR3 in DNA: TGTGCCAGCAGTTTTCAGGGGGCTAGGACCGGGGAGCTGTTTTTT.

This clone appeared many times. The CDR3 region is CASSGGDRIGSQGSYEQYF. The CDR3 DNA reads TGCGCCAGCAGTGGGGGGGACAGGATAGGCAGCCAAGGGTCCTACGAGCAGTACTTC. This chain joins TRBV10-2 and TRBJ2-7; 8 nucleotides align to TRBD1. Germline CDR1 WSHSY, CDR2 SAAADI. The CDR3 extends over 19 amino acids. V was pared by 4 bases and J by 1 base, with 18 bases of the junction left unmatched.

By sample share, this clone is medium-sized. The genes are TRBV28 and TRBJ2-7; no firm D call. V was clipped by 6 bases and J by 2 bases, with 14 bases between them. Germline CDR1 and CDR2: MDHEN and SYDVKM. This CDR3 region has 14 residues. The CDR3 coding sequence is TGTGCCAGCAGCAGAGTCTCAAACACCTACGAGCAGTACTTC. Translating gives CASSRVSNTYEQYF.

This clone has a count of ten or more. The V call is TRBV5-1, the J call TRBJ2-5; TRBD2 might be the D (5 bases). Per germline, CDR1 SGHRS and CDR2 YFSETQ. V was shortened by 4 bases and J by 1 base, with 11 bases between the two germline ends. The CDR3 is made up of 14 amino acids. CDR3 sequence: CASSASDSQETQYF. CDR3 DNA sequence: TGCGCCAGCAGCGCATCGGACTCCCAAGAGACCCAGTACTTC.

In this sample, this clone turned up many times. The chain joins TRBV28 to TRBJ2-2; D perhaps matches TRBD1 (5 bases). V shed 10 bases and J shed 11 bases, with 11 bases lying between them. This CDR3 is 10 amino acids long. Germline CDR1 is MDHEN and CDR2 is SYDVKM. DNA of the CDR3: TGTGCCACTGGGGCTCTTGAGCTGTTTTTT. Protein product: CATGALELFF.

This CDR3 is CASSLPGRRHQFF. CDR3 sequence (DNA): TGTGCCAGCAGTTTACCGGGACGTCGACACCAGTTCTTC. The chain recombines TRBV28 with TRBJ2-1; possibly TRBD1 or TRBD2 for D (5 bases each). CDR3 length: 13 residues. V gave up 2 bases and J gave up 13 bases, with 15 bases separating them. CDR1 MDHEN and CDR2 SYDVKM come from the germline V gene. Complete variable domain (other parts from reference TRBV28 and TRBJ2-1): DVKVTQSSRYLVKRTGEKVFLECVQDMDHENMFWYRQDPGLGLRLIYFSYDVKMKEKGDIPEGYSVSREKKERFSLILESASTNQTSMYLCASSLPGRRHQFFGPGTRLTVL.

This clone was picked up many times. The chain has TRBV24-1 and TRBJ2-3; no definite D call. This CDR3 comprises 14 residues. V was shortened by 3 bases and J by 2 bases, with 8 bases between the two germline ends. Germline V gives CDR1 KGHDR, CDR2 SFDVKD. The CDR3 DNA sequence: TGTGCCACCAGTGATCTGGCCCACACAGATACGCAGTATTTT. Translated: CATSDLAHTDTQYF.

This clone was observed a handful of times. This sequence joins TRBV6-1 and TRBJ1-3; D uncertain. The V gene lost 2 bases and the J gene lost 6 bases, with 8 bases spanning the gap. In germline, CDR1 is MNHNS, CDR2 SASEGT. This CDR3 contains 13 residues. The CDR3 loop reads CASSESRTNTIYF. CDR3 in DNA: TGTGCCAGCAGTGAAAGTCGGACAAACACCATATATTTT.

This clone was recorded at least ten times. The chain recombines TRBV29-1 with TRBJ2-5; D ambiguous. Trimming left V 3 bases short and J 4 bases short, with 9 bases between. The CDR3 is 12 residues long. The V gene's germline CDR1 is SQVTM and CDR2 ANQGSEA. CDR3 DNA sequence: TGCAGCGTTGAGGTCGGGTCAGAGACCCAGTACTTC. It yields the protein CSVEVGSETQYF. The entire variable domain, with the rest obtained from reference TRBV29-1 and TRBJ2-5, is as follows: SAVISQKPSRDICQRGTSLTIQCQVDSQVTMMFWYRQQPGQSLTLIATANQGSEATYESGFVIDKFPISRPNLTFSTLTVSNMSPEDSSIYLCSVEVGSETQYFGPGTRLLVL.

This clone was counted ten times or more. The chain is built from TRBV29-1 and TRBJ2-1; D not certain. Germline V gives CDR1 SQVTM, CDR2 ANQGSEA. Trimming took 2 bases from V and 0 from J, leaving 11 bases between them. CDR3 length: 15 residues. This chain's CDR3 is CSVELAWDSYNEQFF. CDR3 nucleotide sequence: TGCAGCGTTGAACTCGCATGGGACTCCTACAATGAGCAGTTCTTC.

By its share, this clone is medium-sized. The CDR3 protein is CASRSGTRVYNEQFF. CDR3 DNA sequence: TGTGCCAGCAGGTCCGGGACTAGGGTCTACAATGAGCAGTTCTTC. The genes are TRBV28 and TRBJ2-1; 8 bases are shared with TRBD2. Germline CDR1 and CDR2: MDHEN and SYDVKM. Losses at the gene ends were 6 bases for V and 3 bases for J; bases not matched to a gene: 7. The CDR3 has 15 residues. The whole variable domain, remainder taken from reference TRBV28 and TRBJ2-1, is DVKVTQSSRYLVKRTGEKVFLECVQDMDHENMFWYRQDPGLGLRLIYFSYDVKMKEKGDIPEGYSVSREKKERFSLILESASTNQTSMYLCASRSGTRVYNEQFFGPGTRLTVL.